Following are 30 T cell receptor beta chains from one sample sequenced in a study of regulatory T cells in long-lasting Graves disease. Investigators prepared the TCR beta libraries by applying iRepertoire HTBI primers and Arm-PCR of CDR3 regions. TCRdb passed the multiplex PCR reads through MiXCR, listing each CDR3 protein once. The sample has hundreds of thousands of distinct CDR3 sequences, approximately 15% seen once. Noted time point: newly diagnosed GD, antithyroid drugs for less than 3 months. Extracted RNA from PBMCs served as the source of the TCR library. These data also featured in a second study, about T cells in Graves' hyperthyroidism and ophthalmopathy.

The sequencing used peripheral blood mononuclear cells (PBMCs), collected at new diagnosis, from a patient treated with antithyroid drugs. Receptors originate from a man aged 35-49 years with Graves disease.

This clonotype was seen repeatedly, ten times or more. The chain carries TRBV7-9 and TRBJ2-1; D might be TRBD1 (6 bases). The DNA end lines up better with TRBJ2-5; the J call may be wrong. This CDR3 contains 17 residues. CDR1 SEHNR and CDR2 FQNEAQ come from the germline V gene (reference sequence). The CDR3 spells CASSLSGDKPNWETQYF. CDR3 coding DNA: TGTGCCAGCAGCTTATCAGGGGACAAACCTAACTGGGAGACCCAGTACTTC.

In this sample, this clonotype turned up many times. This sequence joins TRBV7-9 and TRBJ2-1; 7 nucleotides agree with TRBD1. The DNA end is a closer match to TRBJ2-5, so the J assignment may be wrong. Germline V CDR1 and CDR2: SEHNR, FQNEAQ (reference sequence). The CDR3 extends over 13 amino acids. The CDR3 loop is CASSDIRDSIQYF. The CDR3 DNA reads TGTGCCAGCAGCGACATCAGGGACAGTATCCAGTACTTC.

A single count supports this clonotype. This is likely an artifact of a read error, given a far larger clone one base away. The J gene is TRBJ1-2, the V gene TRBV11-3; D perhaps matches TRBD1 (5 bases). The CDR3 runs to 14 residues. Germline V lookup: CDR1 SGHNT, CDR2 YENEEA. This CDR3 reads CVSRRLRQNYGYTF. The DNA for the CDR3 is TGTGTCAGCAGACGTCTCCGACAGAACTATGGCTACACCTTC.

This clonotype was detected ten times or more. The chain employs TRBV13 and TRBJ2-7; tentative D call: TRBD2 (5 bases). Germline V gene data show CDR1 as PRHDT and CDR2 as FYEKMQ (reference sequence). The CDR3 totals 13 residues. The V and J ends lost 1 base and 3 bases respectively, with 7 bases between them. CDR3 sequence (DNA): TGTGCCAGCAGCTTAGTAGCGTTCTACGAGCAGTACTTC. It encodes CASSLVAFYEQYF.

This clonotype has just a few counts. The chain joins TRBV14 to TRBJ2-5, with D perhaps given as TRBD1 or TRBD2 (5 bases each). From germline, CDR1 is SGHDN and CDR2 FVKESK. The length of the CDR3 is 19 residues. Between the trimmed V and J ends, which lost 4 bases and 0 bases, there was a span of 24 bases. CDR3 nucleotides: TGTGCCAGCAGCCCCATGGGGGATCAGGGCCCACATTACCAAGAGACCCAGTACTTC. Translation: CASSPMGDQGPHYQETQYF. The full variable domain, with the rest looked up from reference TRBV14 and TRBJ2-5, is EAGVTQFPSHSVIEKGQTVTLRCDPISGHDNLYWYRRVMGKEIKFLLHFVKESKQDESGMPNNRFLAERTGGTYSTLKVQPAELEDSGVYFCASSPMGDQGPHYQETQYFGPGTRLLVL.

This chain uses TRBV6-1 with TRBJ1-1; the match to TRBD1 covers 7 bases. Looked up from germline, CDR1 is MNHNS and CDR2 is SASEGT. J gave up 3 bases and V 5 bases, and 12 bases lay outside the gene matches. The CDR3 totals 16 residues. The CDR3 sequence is CASSKIQGRVDTEAFF. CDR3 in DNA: TGTGCCAGCAGTAAAATACAGGGGAGGGTGGACACTGAAGCTTTCTTT.

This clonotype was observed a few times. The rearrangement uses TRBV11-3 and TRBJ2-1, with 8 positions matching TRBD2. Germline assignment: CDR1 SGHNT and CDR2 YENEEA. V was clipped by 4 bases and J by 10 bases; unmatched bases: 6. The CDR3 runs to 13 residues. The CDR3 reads CASSSSREGEQFF. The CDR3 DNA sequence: TGTGCCAGCAGCTCCTCCCGGGAGGGCGAGCAGTTCTTC. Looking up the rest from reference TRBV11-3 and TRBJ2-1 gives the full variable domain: EAGVVQSPRYKIIEKKQPVAFWCNPISGHNTLYWYLQNLGQGPELLIRYENEEAVDDSQLPKDRFSAERLKGVDSTLKIQPAELGDSAVYLCASSSSREGEQFFGPGTRLTVL.

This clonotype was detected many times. CDR3 sequence (DNA): TGTGCCAGCAGCTTCGTGGCTGGCTACACCTTC. Amino acid sequence: CASSFVAGYTF. The chain uses TRBV28 and TRBJ1-2; no clear D gene. Germline V gene data show CDR1 as MDHEN and CDR2 as SYDVKM. Deletions cut 6 bases from V and 7 bases from J, with 9 bases between. CDR3 length: 11 amino acids.

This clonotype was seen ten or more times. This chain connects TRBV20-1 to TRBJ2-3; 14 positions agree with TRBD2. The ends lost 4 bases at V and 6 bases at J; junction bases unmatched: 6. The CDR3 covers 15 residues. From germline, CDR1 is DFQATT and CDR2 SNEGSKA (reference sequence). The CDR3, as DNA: TGCAGTGCTACGCCGACTAGCGGGGGGGTGGATACGCAGTATTTT. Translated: CSATPTSGGVDTQYF.

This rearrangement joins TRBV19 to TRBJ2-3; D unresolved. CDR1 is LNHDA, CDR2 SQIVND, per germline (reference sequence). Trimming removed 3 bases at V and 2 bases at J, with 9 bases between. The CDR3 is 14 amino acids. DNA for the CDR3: TGTGCCAGTAGTATCCCCGGCTTCACAGATACGCAGTATTTT. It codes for CASSIPGFTDTQYF.

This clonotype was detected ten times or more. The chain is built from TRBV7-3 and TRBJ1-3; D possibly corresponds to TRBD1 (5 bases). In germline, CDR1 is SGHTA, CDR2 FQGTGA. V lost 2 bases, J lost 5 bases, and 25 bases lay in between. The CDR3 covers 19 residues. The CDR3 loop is CASSLLVSTAGRRRNTIYF. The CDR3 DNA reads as TGTGCCAGCAGCTTACTTGTTTCAACGGCAGGGAGGAGGAGAAACACCATATATTTT.

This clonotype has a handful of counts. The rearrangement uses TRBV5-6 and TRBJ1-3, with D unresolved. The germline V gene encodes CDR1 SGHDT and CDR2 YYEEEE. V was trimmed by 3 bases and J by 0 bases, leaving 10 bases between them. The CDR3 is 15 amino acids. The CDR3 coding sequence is TGTGCCAGCAGCTGGTGGGGATCCTCTGGAAACACCATATATTTT. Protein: CASSWWGSSGNTIYF.

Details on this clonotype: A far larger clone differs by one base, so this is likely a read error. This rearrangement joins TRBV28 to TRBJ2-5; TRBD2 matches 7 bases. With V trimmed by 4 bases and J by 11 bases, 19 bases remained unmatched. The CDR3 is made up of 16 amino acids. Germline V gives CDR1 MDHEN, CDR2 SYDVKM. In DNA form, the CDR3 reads TGTGCCAGCAGTTACCTCGGGGGGACGGACTACAATGAGCAGTACTTC. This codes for CASSYLGGTDYNEQYF.

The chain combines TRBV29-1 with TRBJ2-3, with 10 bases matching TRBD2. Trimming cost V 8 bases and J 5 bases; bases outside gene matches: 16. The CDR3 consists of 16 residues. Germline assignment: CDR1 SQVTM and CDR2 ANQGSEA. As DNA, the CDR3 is TGCAGCACCGATCCTTCTAGCGGGGGAATGGTAGATACGCAGTATTTT. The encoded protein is CSTDPSSGGMVDTQYF.

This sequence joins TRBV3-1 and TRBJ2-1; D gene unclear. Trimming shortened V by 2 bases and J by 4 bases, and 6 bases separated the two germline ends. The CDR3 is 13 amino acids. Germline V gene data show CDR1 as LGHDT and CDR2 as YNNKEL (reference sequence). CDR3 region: CASSQLLYNEQFF. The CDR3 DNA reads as TGTGCCAGCAGCCAACTATTGTACAATGAGCAGTTCTTC.

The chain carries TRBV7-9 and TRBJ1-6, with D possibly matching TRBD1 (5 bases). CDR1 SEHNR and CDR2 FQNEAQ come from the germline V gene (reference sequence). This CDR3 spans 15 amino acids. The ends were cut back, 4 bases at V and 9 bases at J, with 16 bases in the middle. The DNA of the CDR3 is TGTGCCAGCAGCTCCTACGGGAGCGGGGGTTCACCCCTCCACTTT. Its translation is CASSSYGSGGSPLHF.

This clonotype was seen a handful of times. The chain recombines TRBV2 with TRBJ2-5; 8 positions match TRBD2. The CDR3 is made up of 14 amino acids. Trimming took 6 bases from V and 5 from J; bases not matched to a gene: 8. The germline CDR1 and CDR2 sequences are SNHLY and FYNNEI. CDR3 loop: CASSSGTRGETQYF. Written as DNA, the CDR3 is TGTGCCAGCAGCTCCGGGACTAGAGGGGAGACCCAGTACTTC.

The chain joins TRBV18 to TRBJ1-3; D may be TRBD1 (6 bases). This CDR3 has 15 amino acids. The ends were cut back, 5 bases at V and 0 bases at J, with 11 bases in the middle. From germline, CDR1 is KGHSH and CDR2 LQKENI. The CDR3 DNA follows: TGTGCCAGCTCAGCAGACAGGAACTCTGGAAACACCATATATTTT. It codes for CASSADRNSGNTIYF.

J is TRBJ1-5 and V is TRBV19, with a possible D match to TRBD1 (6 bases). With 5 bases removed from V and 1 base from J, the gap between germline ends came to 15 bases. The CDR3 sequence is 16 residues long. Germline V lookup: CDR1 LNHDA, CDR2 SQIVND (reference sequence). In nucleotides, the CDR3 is TGTGCCAGTAGTGGCCTACAGGGAGAAAGCAATCAGCCCCAGCATTTT. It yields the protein CASSGLQGESNQPQHF.

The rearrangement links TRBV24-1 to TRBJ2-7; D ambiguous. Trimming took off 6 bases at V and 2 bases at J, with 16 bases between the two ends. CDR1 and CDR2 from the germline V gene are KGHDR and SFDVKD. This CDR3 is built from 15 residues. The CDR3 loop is CATSPSGRSAYEQYF. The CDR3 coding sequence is TGTGCCACCAGTCCGTCGGGCAGGTCGGCCTACGAGCAGTACTTC.

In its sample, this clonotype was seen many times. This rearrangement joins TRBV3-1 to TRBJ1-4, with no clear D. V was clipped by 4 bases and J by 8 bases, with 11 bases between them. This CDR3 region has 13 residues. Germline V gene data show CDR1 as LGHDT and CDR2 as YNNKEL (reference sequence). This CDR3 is CASSRGPLEKLFF. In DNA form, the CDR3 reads TGTGCCAGCAGCCGTGGACCGTTGGAAAAACTGTTTTTT.

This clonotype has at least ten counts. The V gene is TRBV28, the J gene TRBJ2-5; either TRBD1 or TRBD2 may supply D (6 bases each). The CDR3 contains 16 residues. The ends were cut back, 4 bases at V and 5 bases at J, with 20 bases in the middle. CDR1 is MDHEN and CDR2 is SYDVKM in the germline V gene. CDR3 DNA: TGTGCCAGCAGTTCTCCGGGTAGGGGGGCTCGGGAGACCCAGTACTTC. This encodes CASSSPGRGARETQYF.

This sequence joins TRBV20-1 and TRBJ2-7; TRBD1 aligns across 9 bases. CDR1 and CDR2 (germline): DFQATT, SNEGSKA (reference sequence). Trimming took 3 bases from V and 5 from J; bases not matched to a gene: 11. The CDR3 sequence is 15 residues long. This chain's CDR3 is CSASTGGDLVNEQYF. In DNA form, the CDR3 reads TGCAGTGCTAGCACAGGGGGCGATTTGGTTAACGAGCAGTACTTC.

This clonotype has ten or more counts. The CDR3 loop is CASSLDRVRGAEAFF. For the CDR3, the DNA is TGTGCCAGCAGCTTAGATCGAGTCCGGGGGGCCGAAGCTTTCTTT. This chain joins TRBV11-2 and TRBJ1-1; perhaps TRBD1 as D (6 bases). V lost 0 bases and J lost 8, with 16 bases in between. Germline CDR1 and CDR2: SGHAT and FQNNGV. The length of the CDR3 is 15 residues.

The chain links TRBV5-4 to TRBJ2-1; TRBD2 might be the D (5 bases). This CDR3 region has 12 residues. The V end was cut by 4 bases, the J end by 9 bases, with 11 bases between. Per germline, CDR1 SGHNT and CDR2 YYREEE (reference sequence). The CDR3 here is CASSLTEGEQFF. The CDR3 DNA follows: TGTGCCAGCAGCCTAACAGAGGGTGAGCAGTTCTTC.

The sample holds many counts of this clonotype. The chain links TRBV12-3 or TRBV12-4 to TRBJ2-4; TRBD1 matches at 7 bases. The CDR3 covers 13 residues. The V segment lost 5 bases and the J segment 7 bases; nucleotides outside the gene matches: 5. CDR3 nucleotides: TGTGCCAGCAGTCAGACAGGGTTGAACATTCAGTACTTC. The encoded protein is CASSQTGLNIQYF.

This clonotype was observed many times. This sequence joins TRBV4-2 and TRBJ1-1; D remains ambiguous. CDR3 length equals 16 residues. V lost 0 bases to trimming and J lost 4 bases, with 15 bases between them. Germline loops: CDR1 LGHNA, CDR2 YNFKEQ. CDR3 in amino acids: CASSQEVRASGTEAFF. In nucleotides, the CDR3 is TGTGCCAGCAGCCAAGAGGTAAGGGCTTCGGGCACTGAAGCTTTCTTT.

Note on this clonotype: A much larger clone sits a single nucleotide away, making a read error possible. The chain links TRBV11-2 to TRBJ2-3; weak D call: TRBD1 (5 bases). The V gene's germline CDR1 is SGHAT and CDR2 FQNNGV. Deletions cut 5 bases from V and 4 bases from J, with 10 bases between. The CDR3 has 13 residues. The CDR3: CASSTQGPDTQYF. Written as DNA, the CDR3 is TGTGCCAGCAGCACCCAGGGTCCAGATACGCAGTATTTT. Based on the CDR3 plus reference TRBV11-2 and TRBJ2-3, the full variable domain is EAGVAQSPRYKIIEKRQSVAFWCNPISGHATLYWYQQILGQGPKLLIQFQNNGVVDDSQLPKDRFSAERLKGVDSTLKIQPAKLEDSAVYLCASSTQGPDTQYFGPGTRLTVL.

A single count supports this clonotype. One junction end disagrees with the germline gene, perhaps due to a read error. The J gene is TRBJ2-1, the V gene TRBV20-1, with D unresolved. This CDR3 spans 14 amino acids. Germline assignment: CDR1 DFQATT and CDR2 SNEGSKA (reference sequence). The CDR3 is CSARETYSYNEQSF. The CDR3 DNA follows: TGCAGTGCTAGAGAAACATATTCCTACAATGAGCAGTCCTTC.

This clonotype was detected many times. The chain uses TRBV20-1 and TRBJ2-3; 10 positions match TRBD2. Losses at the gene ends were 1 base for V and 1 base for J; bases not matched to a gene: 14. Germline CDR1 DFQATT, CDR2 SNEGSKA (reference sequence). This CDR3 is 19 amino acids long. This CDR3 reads CSARGVERGGWGGTDTQYF. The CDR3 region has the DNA TGCAGTGCTAGAGGAGTCGAGCGGGGGGGATGGGGTGGCACAGATACGCAGTATTTT.